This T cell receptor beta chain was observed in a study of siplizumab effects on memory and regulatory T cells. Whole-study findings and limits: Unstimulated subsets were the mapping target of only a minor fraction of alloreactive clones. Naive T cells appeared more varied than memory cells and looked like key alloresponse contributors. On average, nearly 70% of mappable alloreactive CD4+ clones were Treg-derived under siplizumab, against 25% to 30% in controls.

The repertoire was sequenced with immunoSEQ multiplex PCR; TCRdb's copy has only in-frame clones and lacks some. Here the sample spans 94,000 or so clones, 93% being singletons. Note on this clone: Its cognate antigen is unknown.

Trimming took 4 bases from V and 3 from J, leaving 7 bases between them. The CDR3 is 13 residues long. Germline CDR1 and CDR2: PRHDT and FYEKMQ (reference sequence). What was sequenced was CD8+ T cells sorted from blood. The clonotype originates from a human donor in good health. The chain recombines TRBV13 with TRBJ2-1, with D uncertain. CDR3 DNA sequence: TGTGCCAGCAGCTCAGCCGGCTACAATGAGCAGTTCTTC. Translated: CASSSAGYNEQFF.